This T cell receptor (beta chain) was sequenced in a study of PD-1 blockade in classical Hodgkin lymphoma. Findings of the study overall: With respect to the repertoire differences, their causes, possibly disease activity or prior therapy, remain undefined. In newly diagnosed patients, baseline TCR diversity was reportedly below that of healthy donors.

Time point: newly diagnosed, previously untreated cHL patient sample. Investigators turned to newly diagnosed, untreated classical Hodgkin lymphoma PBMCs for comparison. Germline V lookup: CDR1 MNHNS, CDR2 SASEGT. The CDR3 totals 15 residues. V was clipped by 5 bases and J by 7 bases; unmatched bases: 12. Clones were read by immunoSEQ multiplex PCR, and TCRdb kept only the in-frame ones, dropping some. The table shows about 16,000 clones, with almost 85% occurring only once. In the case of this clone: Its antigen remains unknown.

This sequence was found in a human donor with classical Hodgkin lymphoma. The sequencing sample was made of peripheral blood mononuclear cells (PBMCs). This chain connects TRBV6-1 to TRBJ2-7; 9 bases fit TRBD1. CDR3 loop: CASSFGPDRGYEQYF. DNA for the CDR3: TGTGCCAGCAGTTTCGGACCCGACAGGGGGTATGAGCAGTACTTC.